The 6 T cell receptor beta chains presented below share a single source sample, sequenced in a study of T cell changes during pregnancy in multiple sclerosis. Profiled with immunoSEQ multiplex PCR; TCRdb holds only in-frame clones, not every one. In the table there are tens of thousands of clones, approximately 90% of which are singletons. This material consisted of peripheral blood, taken in the first trimester of pregnancy. These receptors all stem from a female donor in good health, enrolled as a control in a pregnancy study.

The chain combines TRBV2 with TRBJ2-7, with 13 bases that match TRBD2. The V and J ends lost 4 bases and 6 bases, in that order; junction bases with no gene match: 0. Germline assignment: CDR1 SNHLY and CDR2 FYNNEI. The CDR3 is 13 residues long. In DNA, the CDR3 is TGTGCCAGCAGTGGACTAGCGGGAGGCGAGCAGTACTTC. Encoded protein: CASSGLAGGEQYF.

V gene TRBV27 combines with J gene TRBJ1-5, with unresolved D. Germline values: CDR1 MNHEY, CDR2 SMNVEV (reference sequence). The CDR3 loop spans 15 amino acids. V lost 3 bases and J 0 bases, leaving 9 bases between the germline ends. This CDR3 reads CASSFLGNSNQPQHF. The CDR3 coding sequence is TGTGCCAGCAGTTTTTTGGGCAATAGCAATCAGCCCCAGCATTTT.

This chain uses TRBV20-1 with TRBJ2-1; the D gene is possibly TRBD2 (6 bases). Germline CDR1 reads DFQATT; CDR2 reads SNEGSKA (reference sequence). There are 11 residues in the CDR3. Trimming pared 5 bases from V and 6 bases from J, leaving 8 bases between. The CDR3 DNA reads as TGCAGTGCTCACGGGAGCAATGAGCAGTTCTTC. Its translation is CSAHGSNEQFF.

The CDR3 region is CASRPGTSGDTDTQYF. As DNA, the CDR3 is TGTGCCAGCAGACCCGGGACTAGCGGAGACACAGATACGCAGTATTTT. This sequence joins TRBV5-4 and TRBJ2-3, with 11 bases that match TRBD2. V was clipped by 5 bases and J by 2 bases; unmatched bases: 7. Per the germline V gene, CDR1 is SGHNT and CDR2 is YYREEE (reference sequence). The CDR3 is 16 amino acids.

In this sample, this clone turned up once. CDR3 sequence reads: CASSLVGGGLYNEQFF. The CDR3 region has the DNA TGTGCCAGCAGCTTAGTGGGCGGGGGTCTCTACAATGAGCAGTTCTTC. The chain combines TRBV7-9 with TRBJ2-1; TRBD2 matches 7 bases. The V gene end was trimmed by 1 base and the J gene end by 3 bases; junction bases not matched to a gene: 6. The CDR3 is made up of 16 amino acids. Per the germline V gene, CDR1 is SEHNR and CDR2 is FQNEAQ (reference sequence). The variable domain in full, with the rest retrieved from reference TRBV7-9 and TRBJ2-1, is DTGVSQNPRHKITKRGQNVTFRCDPISEHNRLYWYRQTLGQGPEFLTYFQNEAQLEKSRLLSDRFSAERPKGSFSTLEIQRTEQGDSAMYLCASSLVGGGLYNEQFFGPGTRLTVL.

The chain has TRBV6-5 and TRBJ2-3, with 7 positions matching TRBD2. V shed 0 bases and J 2 bases; nucleotides not matched to a gene: 5. Germline-derived CDR1 and CDR2 are MNHEY and SVGAGI. The CDR3 is 16 residues long. CDR3 in DNA: TGTGCCAGCAGTTACTCTGCGGGAGAGCACACAGATACGCAGTATTTT. The encoded protein is CASSYSAGEHTDTQYF.